This TCR beta chain was profiled in a study of blood T cell repertoires in COVID-19. Original processing methods: Using reference gene primer amplification, nucleated cell counts were estimated. Assay: immunoSEQ multiplex PCR; the TCRdb copy retains only in-frame clones and omits some. The V and J calls and the clone size are those of that table, but D and trimming were determined from the DNA. Of fewer than 85,000 clones listed, around three quarters are singletons. V was trimmed by 3 bases and J by 2 bases, leaving 13 bases between them. The CDR3 has 15 amino acids. Germline V gene lookup returns CDR1 SNHLY and CDR2 FYNNEI.

The source of this sequence is a woman of 80 years or more with active or convalescent COVID-19. The V call is TRBV2, the J call TRBJ1-2; the D gene is possibly TRBD1 (5 bases). Sequenced: peripheral blood. CDR3 sequence reads: CASSEGRAGNYGYTF. In DNA form, the CDR3 reads TGTGCCAGCAGTGAGGGTAGGGCAGGGAACTATGGCTACACCTTC.